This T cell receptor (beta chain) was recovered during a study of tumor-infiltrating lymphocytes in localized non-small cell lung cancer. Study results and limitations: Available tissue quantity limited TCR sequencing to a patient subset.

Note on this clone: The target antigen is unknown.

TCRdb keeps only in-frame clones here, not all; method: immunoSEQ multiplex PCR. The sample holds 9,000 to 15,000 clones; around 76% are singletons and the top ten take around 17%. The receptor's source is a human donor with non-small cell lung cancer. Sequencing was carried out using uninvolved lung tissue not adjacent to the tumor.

CDR3 residues: CASSLGWSAHSGANVLTF. The CDR3 nucleotides are TGTGCCAGCAGCTTAGGGTGGTCAGCCCACTCTGGGGCCAACGTCCTGACTTTC. This rearrangement joins TRBV11-1 to TRBJ2-6, with unresolved D. The ends were cut back, 1 base at V and 0 bases at J, with 13 bases in the middle. Germline CDR1 reads SGHAT; CDR2 reads FQDESV (reference sequence). The CDR3 runs to 18 residues.